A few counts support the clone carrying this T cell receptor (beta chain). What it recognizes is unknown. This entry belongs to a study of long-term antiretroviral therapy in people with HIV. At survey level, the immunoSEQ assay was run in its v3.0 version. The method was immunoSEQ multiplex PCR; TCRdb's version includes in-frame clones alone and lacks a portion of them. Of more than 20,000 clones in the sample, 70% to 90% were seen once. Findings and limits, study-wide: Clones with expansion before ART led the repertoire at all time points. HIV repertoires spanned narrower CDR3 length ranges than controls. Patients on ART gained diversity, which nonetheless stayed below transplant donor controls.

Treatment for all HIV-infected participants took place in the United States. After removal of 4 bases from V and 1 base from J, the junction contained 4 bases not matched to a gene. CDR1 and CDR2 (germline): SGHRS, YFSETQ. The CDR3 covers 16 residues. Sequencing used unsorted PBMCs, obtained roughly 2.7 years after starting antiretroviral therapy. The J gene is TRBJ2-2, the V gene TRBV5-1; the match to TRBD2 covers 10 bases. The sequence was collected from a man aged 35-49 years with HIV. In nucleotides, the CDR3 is TGCGCCAGCAGCGCCGGACTAGCGGAGAACACCGGGGAGCTGTTTTTT. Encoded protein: CASSAGLAENTGELFF.